This T cell receptor (beta chain) came from a study of blood T cell repertoires in COVID-19. Looking at the study overall: Acute and convalescent COVID-19 specimens originated in the United States, Italy and Spain.

Germline V gene lookup returns CDR1 MGHRA and CDR2 YSYEKL. The J segment lost 5 bases and the V segment lost 1 base, leaving 11 bases of the junction unmatched. There are 17 residues in the CDR3. Authors' processing steps: Reference gene primer amplification gave estimated nucleated cell counts. Assay: immunoSEQ multiplex PCR; the TCRdb copy retains only in-frame clones and omits some. V and J calls and clone size are copied from that table; D and trimming were computed from the DNA. Of roughly 190,000 clones listed, roughly 85% are singletons. V usage is TRBV4-1 and J usage is TRBJ2-5, with 9 bases fitting TRBD2. Sequencing used peripheral blood. The receptor was isolated from a woman aged 60-70 years with acute or convalescent COVID-19. This CDR3 reads CASSQGALAGSRETQYF. The CDR3, as DNA: TGCGCCAGCAGCCAAGGGGCACTAGCGGGCTCGCGGGAGACCCAGTACTTC.